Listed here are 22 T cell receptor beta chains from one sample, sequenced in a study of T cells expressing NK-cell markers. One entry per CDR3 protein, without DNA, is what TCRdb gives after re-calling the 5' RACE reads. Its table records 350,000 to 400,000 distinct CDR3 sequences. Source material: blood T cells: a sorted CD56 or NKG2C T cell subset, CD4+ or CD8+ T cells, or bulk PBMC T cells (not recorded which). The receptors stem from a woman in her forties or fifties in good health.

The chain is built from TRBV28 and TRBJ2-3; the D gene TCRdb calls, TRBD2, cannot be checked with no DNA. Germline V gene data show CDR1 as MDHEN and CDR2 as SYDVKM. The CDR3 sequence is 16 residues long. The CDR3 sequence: CASSLLPGGLTDTQYF.

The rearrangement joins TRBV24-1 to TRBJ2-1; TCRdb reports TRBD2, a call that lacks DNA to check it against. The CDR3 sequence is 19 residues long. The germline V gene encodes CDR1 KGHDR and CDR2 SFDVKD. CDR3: CATSDPTSGSSSSYNEQFF.

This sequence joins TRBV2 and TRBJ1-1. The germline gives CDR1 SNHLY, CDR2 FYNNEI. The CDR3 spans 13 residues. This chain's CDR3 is CASSDHMNTEAFF.

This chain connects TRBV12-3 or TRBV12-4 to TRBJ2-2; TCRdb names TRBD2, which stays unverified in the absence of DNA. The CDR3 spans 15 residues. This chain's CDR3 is CASNRANSGAGELFF.

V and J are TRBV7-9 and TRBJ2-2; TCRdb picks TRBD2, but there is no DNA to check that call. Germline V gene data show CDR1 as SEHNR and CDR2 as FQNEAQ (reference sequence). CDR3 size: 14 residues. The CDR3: CASSLLLGVGELFF.

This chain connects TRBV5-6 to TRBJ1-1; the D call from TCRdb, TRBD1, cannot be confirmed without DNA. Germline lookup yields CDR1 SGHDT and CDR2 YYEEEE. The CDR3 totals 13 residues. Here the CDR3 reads CASENRGRTEAFF. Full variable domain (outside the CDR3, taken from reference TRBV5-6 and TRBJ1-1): DAGVTQSPTHLIKTRGQQVTLRCSPKSGHDTVSWYQQALGQGPQFIFQYYEEEERQRGNFPDRFSGHQFPNYSSELNVNALLLGDSALYLCASENRGRTEAFFGQGTRLTVV.

CDR3 sequence: CAWSLGGSEQYF. The rearrangement links TRBV30 to TRBJ2-7. The CDR3 has 12 residues. Germline-derived CDR1 and CDR2 are GTSNPN and SVGIG (reference sequence).

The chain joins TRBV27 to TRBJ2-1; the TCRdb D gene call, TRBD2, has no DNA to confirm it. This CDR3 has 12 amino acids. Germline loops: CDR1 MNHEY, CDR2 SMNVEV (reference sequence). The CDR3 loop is CASSNGLNEQFF.

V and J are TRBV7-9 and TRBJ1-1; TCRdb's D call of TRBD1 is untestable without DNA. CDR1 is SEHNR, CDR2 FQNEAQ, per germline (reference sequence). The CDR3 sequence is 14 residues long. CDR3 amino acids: CASSSPGTGTEAFF. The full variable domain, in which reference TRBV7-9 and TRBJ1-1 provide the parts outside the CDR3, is DTGVSQNPRHKITKRGQNVTFRCDPISEHNRLYWYRQTLGQGPEFLTYFQNEAQLEKSRLLSDRFSAERPKGSFSTLEIQRTEQGDSAMYLCASSSPGTGTEAFFGQGTRLTVV.

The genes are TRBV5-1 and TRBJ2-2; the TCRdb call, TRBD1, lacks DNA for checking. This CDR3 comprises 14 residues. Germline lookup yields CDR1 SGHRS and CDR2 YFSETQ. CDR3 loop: CASSQGQSTGELFF.

CDR3: CASSIDRMVNEQFF. V gene TRBV19 combines with J gene TRBJ2-1. The CDR3 has 14 amino acids. CDR1 and CDR2 from the germline V gene are LNHDA and SQIVND (reference sequence). Together with reference TRBV19 and TRBJ2-1, the CDR3 gives the full variable domain: DGGITQSPKYLFRKEGQNVTLSCEQNLNHDAMYWYRQDPGQGLRLIYYSQIVNDFQKGDIAEGYSVSREKKESFPLTVTSAQKNPTAFYLCASSIDRMVNEQFFGPGTRLTVL.

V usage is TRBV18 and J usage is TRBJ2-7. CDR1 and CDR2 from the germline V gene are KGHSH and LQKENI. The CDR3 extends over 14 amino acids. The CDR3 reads CASSPSGAAYEQYF. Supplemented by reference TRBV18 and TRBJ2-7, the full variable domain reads NAGVMQNPRHLVRRRGQEARLRCSPMKGHSHVYWYRQLPEEGLKFMVYLQKENIIDESGMPKERFSAEFPKEGPSILRIQQVVRGDSAAYFCASSPSGAAYEQYFGPGTRLTVT.

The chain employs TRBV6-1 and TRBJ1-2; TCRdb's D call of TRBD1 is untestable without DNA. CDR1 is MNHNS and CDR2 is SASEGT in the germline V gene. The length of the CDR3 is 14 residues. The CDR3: CASSYSTGTNGYTF.

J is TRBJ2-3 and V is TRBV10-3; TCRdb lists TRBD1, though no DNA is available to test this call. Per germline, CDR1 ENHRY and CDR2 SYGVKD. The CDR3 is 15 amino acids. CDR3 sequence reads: CAISPPGVTPDTQYF.

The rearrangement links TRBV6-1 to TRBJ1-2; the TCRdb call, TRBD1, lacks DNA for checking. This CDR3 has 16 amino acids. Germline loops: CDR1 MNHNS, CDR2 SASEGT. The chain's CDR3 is CASSEGGRSPVAGYTF.

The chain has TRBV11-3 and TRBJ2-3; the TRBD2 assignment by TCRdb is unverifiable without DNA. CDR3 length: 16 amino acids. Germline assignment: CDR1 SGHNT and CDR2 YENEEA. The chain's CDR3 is CASSPPPAVGRSTQYF. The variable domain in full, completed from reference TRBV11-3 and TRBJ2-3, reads EAGVVQSPRYKIIEKKQPVAFWCNPISGHNTLYWYLQNLGQGPELLIRYENEEAVDDSQLPKDRFSAERLKGVDSTLKIQPAELGDSAVYLCASSPPPAVGRSTQYFGPGTRLTVL.

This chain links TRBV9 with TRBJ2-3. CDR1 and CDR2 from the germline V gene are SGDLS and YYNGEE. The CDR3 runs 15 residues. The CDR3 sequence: CASSLSGHSADTQYF.

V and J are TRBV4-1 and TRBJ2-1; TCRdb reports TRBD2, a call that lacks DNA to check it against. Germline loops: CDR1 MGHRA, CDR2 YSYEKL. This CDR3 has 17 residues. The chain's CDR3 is CASSPSTGTSGSNEQFF.

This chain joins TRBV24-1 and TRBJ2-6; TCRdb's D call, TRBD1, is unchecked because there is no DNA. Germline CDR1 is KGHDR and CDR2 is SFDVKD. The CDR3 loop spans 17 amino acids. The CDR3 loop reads CATSTGTGVFGANVLTF.

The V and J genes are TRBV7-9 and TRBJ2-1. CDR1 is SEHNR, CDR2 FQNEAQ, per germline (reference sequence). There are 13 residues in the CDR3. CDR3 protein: CASREVGVHEQFF.

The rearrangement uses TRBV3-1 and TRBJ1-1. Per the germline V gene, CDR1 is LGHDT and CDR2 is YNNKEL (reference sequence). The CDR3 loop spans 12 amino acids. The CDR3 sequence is CASSQSGTEAFF.

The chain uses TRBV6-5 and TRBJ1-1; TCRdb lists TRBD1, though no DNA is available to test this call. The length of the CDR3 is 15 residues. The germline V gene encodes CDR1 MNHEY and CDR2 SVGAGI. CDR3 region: CASRDRDSVNTEAFF.